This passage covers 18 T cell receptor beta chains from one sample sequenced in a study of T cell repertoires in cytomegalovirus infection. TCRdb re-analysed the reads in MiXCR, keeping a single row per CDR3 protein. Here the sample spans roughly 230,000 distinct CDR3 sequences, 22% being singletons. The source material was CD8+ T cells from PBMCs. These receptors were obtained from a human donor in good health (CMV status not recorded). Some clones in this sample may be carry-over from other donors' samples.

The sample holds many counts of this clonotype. CDR3 coding DNA: TGTGCCAGTAGTATTGGGACAGGGGGCGCCTATGGCTACACCTTC. Residues: CASSIGTGGAYGYTF. The chain couples TRBV19 to TRBJ1-2; 12 bases fit TRBD1. CDR1 is LNHDA and CDR2 is SQIVND in the germline V gene (reference sequence). The CDR3 contains 15 residues. V trimming: 3 bases; J trimming: 4 bases; junction bases outside the gene matches: 3. Full variable domain (rest looked up from reference TRBV19 and TRBJ1-2): DGGITQSPKYLFRKEGQNVTLSCEQNLNHDAMYWYRQDPGQGLRLIYYSQIVNDFQKGDIAEGYSVSREKKESFPLTVTSAQKNPTAFYLCASSIGTGGAYGYTFGSGTRLTVV.

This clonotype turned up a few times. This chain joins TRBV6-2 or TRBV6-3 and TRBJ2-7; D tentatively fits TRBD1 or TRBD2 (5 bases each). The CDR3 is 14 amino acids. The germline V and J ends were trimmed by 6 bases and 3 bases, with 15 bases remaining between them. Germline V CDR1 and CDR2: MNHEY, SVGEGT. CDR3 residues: CASSYRDGFYEQYF. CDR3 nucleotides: TGTGCCAGCAGCTACCGGGACGGCTTCTACGAGCAGTACTTC.

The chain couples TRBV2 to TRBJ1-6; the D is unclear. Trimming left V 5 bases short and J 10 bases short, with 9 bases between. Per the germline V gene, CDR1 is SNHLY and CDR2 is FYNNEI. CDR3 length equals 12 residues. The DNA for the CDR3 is TGTGCCAGCAGTACCGGGGTCTCACCCCTCCACTTT. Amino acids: CASSTGVSPLHF.

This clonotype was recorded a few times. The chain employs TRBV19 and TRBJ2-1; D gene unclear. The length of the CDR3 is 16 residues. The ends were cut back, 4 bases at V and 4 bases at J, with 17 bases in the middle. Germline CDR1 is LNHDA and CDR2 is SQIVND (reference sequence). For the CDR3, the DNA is TGTGCCAGTAGTACTCTTGGAATGTCGGTGTACAATGAGCAGTTCTTC. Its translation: CASSTLGMSVYNEQFF.

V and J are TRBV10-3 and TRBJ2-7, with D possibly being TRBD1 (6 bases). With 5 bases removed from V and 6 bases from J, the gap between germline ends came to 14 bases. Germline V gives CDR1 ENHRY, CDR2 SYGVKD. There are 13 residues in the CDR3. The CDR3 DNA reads TGTGCCATCAGTCTCCCAGGGGTCGCCGAGCAGTACTTC. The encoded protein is CAISLPGVAEQYF.

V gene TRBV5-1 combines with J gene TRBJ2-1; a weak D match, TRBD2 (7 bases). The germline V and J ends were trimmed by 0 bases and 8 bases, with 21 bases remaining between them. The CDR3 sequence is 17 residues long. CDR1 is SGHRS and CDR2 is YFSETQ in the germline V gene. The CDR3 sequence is CASSLAWPRGAWDEQFF. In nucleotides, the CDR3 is TGCGCCAGCAGCTTGGCTTGGCCTCGGGGGGCCTGGGATGAGCAGTTCTTC. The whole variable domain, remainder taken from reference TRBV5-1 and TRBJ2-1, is KAGVTQTPRYLIKTRGQQVTLSCSPISGHRSVSWYQQTPGQGLQFLFEYFSETQRNKGNFPGRFSGRQFSNSRSEMNVSTLELGDSALYLCASSLAWPRGAWDEQFFGPGTRLTVL.

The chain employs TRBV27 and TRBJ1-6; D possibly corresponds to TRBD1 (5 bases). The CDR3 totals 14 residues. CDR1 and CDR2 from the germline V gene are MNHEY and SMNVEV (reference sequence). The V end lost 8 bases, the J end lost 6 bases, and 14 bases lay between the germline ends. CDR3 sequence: CASARDGGNSPLHF. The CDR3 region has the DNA TGTGCCAGCGCTCGGGACGGAGGTAATTCACCCCTCCACTTT.

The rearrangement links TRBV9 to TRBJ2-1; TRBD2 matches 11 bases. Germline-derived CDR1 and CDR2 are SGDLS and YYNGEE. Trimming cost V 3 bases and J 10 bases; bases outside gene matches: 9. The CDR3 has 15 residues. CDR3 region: CASSGTSSGGIEQFF. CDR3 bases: TGTGCCAGCAGCGGAACCTCTAGCGGGGGGATAGAGCAGTTCTTC.

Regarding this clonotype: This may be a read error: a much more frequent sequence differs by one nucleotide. The CDR3 region is CANSLDRGSYGYPYEQYF. The CDR3 nucleotides read TGTGCCAACAGCCTGGACAGGGGATCCTACGGCTACCCCTACGAGCAGTACTTC. The chain employs TRBV7-6 and TRBJ2-7; 9 nucleotides match TRBD1. Per the germline V gene, CDR1 is SGHVS and CDR2 is FNYEAQ. The CDR3 is 18 amino acids. Full variable domain (missing parts from reference TRBV7-6 and TRBJ2-7): GAGVSQSPRYKVTKRGQDVALRCDPISGHVSLYWYRQALGQGPEFLTYFNYEAQQDKSGLPNDRFSAERPEGSISTLTIQRTEQRDSAMYRCANSLDRGSYGYPYEQYFGPGTRLTVT.

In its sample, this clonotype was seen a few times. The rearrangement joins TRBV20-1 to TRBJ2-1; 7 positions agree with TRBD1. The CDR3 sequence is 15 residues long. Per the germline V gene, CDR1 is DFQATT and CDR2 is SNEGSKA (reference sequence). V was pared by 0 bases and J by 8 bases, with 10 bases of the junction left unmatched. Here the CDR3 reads CSARDGNRGSYEQFF. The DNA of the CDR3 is TGCAGTGCTAGAGATGGGAACAGGGGAAGCTATGAGCAGTTCTTC.

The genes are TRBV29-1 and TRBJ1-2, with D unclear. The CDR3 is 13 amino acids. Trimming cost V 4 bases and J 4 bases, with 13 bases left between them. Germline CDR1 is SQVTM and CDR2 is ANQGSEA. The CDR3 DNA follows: TGCAGCGTTGTTGACGTGGGGAGCTATGGCTACACCTTC. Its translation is CSVVDVGSYGYTF.

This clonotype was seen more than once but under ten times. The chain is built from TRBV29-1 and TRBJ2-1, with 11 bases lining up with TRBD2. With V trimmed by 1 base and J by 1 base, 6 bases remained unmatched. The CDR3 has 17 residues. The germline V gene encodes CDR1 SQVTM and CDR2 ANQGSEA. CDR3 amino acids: CSVEGLAGGLSYNEQFF. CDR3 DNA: TGCAGCGTTGAAGGCTTAGCGGGGGGGCTTTCCTACAATGAGCAGTTCTTC.

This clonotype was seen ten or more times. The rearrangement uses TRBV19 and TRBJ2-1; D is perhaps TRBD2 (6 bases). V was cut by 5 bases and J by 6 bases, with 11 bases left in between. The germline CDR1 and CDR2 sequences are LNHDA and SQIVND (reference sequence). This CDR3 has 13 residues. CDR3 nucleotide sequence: TGTGCCAGTAGTCTAGCGCCCCTCAATGAGCAGTTCTTC. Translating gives CASSLAPLNEQFF.

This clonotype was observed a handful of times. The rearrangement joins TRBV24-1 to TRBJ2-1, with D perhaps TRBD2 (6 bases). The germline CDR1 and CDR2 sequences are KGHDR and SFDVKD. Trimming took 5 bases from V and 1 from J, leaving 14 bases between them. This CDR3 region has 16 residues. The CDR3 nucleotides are TGTGCCACCAGTGGGGTAACTAGCTGGTCCTACAATGAGCAGTTCTTC. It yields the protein CATSGVTSWSYNEQFF.

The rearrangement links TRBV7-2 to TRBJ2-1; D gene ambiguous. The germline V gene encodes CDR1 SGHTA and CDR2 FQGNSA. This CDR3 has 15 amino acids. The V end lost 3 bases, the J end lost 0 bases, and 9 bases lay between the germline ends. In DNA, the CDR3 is TGTGCCAGCAGCTTGCGGATCTTCTCCTACAATGAGCAGTTCTTC. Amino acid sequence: CASSLRIFSYNEQFF.

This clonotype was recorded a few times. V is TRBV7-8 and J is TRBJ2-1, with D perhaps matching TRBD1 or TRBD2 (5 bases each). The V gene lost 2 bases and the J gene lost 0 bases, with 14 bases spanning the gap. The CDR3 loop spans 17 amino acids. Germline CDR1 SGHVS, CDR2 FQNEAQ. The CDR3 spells CASSLFGDPSSYNEQFF. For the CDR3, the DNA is TGTGCCAGCAGCTTATTTGGGGACCCCAGCTCCTACAATGAGCAGTTCTTC.

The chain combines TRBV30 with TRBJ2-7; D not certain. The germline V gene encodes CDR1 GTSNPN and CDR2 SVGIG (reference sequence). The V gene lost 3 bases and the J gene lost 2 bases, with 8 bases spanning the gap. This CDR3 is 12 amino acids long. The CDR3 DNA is TGTGCCTGGAGGGCAGGCGCCTACGAGCAGTACTTC. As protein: CAWRAGAYEQYF.

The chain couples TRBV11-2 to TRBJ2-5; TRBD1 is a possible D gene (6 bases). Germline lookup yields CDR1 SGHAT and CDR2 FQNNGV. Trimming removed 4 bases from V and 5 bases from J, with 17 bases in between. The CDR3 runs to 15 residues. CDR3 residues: CASSSMPGQRETQYF. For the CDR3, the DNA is TGTGCCAGCAGCTCTATGCCGGGACAAAGGGAGACCCAGTACTTC.